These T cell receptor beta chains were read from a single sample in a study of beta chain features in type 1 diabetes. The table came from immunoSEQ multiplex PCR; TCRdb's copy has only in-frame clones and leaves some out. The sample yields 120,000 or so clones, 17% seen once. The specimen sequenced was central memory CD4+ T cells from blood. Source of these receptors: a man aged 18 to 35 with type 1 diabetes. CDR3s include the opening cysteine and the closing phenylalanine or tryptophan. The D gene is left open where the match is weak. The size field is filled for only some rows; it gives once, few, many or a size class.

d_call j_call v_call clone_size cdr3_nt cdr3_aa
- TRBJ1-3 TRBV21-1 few TGTGCCGCATGCAGGGGACCCTCTGGAAACACCATATATTTT CAACRGPSGNTIYF
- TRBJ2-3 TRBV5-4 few TGTGCCAGCAGCTTGGAGGGACTCCCACCAGATACGCAGTATTTT CASSLEGLPPDTQYF
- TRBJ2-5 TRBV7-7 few TGTGCTAGCAGCCCAACAGGGCCTGAGACCCAGTACTTC CASSPTGPETQYF
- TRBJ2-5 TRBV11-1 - TGTGCCAGCAACGCAAGGTCCCGGCAGGGCGGCGGCGAGACCCAGTACTTC CASNARSRQGGGETQYF
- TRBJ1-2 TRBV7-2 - TGTGCCAGCAGCTTAATAATACAGGGTGACTATGGCTACACCTTC CASSLIIQGDYGYTF
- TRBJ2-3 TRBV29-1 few TGCAGCGTGCCCCGGGACAAGACCCTTGAAGCGCAGTATTTT CSVPRDKTLEAQYF
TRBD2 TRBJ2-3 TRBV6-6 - TGTGCCAGCAGTTACTCTGCGGGGGACACAGATACGCAGTATTTT CASSYSAGDTDTQYF
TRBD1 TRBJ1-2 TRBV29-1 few TGCAGCGTTGAAGGCCGGGGACAGAACTATGGCTACACCTTC CSVEGRGQNYGYTF
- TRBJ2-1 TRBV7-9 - TGTGCCAGCAGCCCCAGCGGCGCGTTCGATGAGCAGTTCTTC CASSPSGAFDEQFF
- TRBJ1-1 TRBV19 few TGTGCCAGTAGTATCTCGGGGGGCGCAAGAACTGAAGCTTTCTTT CASSISGGARTEAFF
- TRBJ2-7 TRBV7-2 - TGTGCCAACAGCTTCTCCCTGGCTGAGCAGTACTTC CANSFSLAEQYF
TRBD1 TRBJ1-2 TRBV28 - TGTGCCAGCAGCGTGCCGGACAGGGACTTTAATGGCTACACCTTC CASSVPDRDFNGYTF
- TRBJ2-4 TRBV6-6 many TGTGCCAGCAGTTTAAGGGATGACATTCAGTACTTC CASSLRDDIQYF
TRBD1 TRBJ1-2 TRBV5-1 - TGCGCCAGCAGCTTGGATCTTCGGGACAGGGTTCCTACGGGCTACACCTTC CASSLDLRDRVPTGYTF
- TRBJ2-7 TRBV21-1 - TGTGCCAGCAGCAAAAGGAAGACCGAATTCTACTACGAGCAGTACTTC CASSKRKTEFYYEQYF
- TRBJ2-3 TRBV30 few TGTGCCTGGAGTGTACTTCTTGGCGATACGCAGTATTTT CAWSVLLGDTQYF
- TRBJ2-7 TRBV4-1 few TGCGCCAGCAGCCAAAGGGAGTCCTACGAGCAGTACTTC CASSQRESYEQYF
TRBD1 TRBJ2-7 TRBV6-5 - TGTGCCAGCAGTTACGGGACAGGCTACGAGCAGTACTTC CASSYGTGYEQYF
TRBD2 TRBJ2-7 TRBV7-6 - TGTGCCAGCAGCTCCTCACGGGGGGGTAACGAGCAGTACTTC CASSSSRGGNEQYF
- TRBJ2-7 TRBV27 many TGTGCCAGCAGTTCCCCAACCGAGCAGTACTTC CASSSPTEQYF
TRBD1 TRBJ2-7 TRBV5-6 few TGTGCCAGCAGTTTGGAGGGACAGGGGCCCTCCTACGAGCAGTACTTC CASSLEGQGPSYEQYF
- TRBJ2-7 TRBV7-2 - TGTGCCAGCAGCCCCCAAGGACGGGACTACGAGCAGTACTTC CASSPQGRDYEQYF
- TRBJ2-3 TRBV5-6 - TGTGCCAGCAGCTTGGGGACCGGAGGAGGAGTAGATACGCAGTATTTT CASSLGTGGGVDTQYF
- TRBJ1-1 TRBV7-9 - TGTGCCAGCAGCCCTTGGGAAGGGACTGAAGCTTTCTTT CASSPWEGTEAFF
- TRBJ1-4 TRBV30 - TGTGCCTGGAGTGTCCGACTTAATGAAAAACTGTTTTTT CAWSVRLNEKLFF
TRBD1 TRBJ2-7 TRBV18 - TGTGCCAGCTCACCAAATCCCGGGACAGGGGGCGGAGAGCAGTACTTC CASSPNPGTGGGEQYF
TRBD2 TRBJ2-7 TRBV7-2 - TGTGCCAGCAGCTTAGATCCTAGCGGGTCCTACGAGCAGTACTTC CASSLDPSGSYEQYF
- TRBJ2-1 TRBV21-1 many TGTGCCAGCAGCCCTCTTGGGACAGGGGGTCTGGTGCAGTTCTTC CASSPLGTGGLVQFF
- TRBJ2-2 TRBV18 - TGTGCCAGCTCTACCTACAGGGTGAACACCGGGGAGCTGTTTTTT CASSTYRVNTGELFF
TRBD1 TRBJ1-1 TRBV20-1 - TGCAGTGCTAGGGGGGACAGAGAAGCTTTCTTT CSARGDREAFF
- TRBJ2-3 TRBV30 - TGTGCCTGGAGTCCCTTAGGAGGGATTACAGATACGCAGTATTTT CAWSPLGGITDTQYF
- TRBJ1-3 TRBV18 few TGTGCCAGCTCACGGGTCTCTGGAAACACCATATATTTT CASSRVSGNTIYF
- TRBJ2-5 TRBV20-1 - TGCAGTCCTAAGGGGTCGACTCCTTACTTC CSPKGSTPYF
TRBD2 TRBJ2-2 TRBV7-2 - TGTGCCAGCAGCCCCCGACTAGCGGGAAACACCGGGGAGCTGTTTTTT CASSPRLAGNTGELFF
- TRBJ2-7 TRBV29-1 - TGCAGCGTTGAAGGAACAGCATACGAGCAGTACTTC CSVEGTAYEQYF
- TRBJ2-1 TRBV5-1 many TGCGCCAGCACGATTATACCGGTCTCCTACAATGAGCAGTTCTTC CASTIIPVSYNEQFF
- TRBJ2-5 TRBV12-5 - TGTGCTAGTGGTTTGGTGGCCTTCGGGGGACGCGGCGGAGAGACCCAGTACTTC CASGLVAFGGRGGETQYF
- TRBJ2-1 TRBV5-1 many TGCGCCAGCAGCTCTGCCTCTGGGGCTTTCTACAATGAGCAGTTCTTC CASSSASGAFYNEQFF
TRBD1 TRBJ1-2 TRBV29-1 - TGCAGCGTTGGGGACAGGAACTATGGCTACACCTTC CSVGDRNYGYTF
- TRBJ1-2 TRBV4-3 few TGCGCCAGCAGCCAAGACGTCGGGTCCTATGGCTACACCTTC CASSQDVGSYGYTF
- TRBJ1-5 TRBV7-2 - TGTGCCAGCAGCTTAACAGCGAATCAGCCCCAGCATTTT CASSLTANQPQHF